What follows is one T cell receptor beta chain and its context. No antigen is known for it. The data are from a study of radiotherapy plus CTLA-4 blockade in lung cancer. Study outcomes and limitations: Radiotherapy with ipilimumab was followed by blood expansion of tumor-derived clones.

Trimming took off 5 bases at V and 6 bases at J, with 10 bases between the two ends. The CDR3 has 12 amino acids. Germline V gene data show CDR1 as SGHNT and CDR2 as YENEEA. Sequencing used immunoSEQ multiplex PCR; TCRdb keeps in-frame clones, though not all of them. This table has some 98,000 clones, 80% to 85% appearing once. Specimen: peripheral blood, collected from a patient treated with radiotherapy plus ipilimumab. V usage is TRBV11-3 and J usage is TRBJ1-2; no reliable D call. This receptor was obtained from a human donor with non-small cell lung cancer who had a partial response to radiotherapy plus ipilimumab. The CDR3 is CASSTNGDGYTF. The CDR3 nucleotides read TGTGCCAGCAGCACCAACGGGGATGGCTACACCTTC.